This paragraph covers one T cell receptor (beta chain) sequence. The sample belongs to a study of cytomegalovirus exposure and HLA in healthy donors. Study overall: It was reported in a later analysis that the approximately 120 validation repertoires used the same platform as the 666 first-cohort repertoires.

Trimming removed 4 bases from V and 3 bases from J; junction bases left unmatched: 5. There are 14 residues in the CDR3. The V gene's germline CDR1 is MDHEN and CDR2 SYDVKM. Profiled with immunoSEQ multiplex PCR; TCRdb holds only in-frame clones, not every one. This sample has about 160,000 clones, with 85% to 90% found just once. Donors were drawn from the approximately 120-subject validation cohort, separate from the roughly 670-subject first cohort. The source material was PBMCs. The TCR originated in a man between 18 and 29 years old in good health and CMV-seropositive. The V and J genes are TRBV28 and TRBJ1-1; 7 positions agree with TRBD1. CDR3 protein: CASSSATGYTEAFF. CDR3 coding DNA: TGTGCCAGCAGTTCTGCGACAGGGTACACTGAAGCTTTCTTT.